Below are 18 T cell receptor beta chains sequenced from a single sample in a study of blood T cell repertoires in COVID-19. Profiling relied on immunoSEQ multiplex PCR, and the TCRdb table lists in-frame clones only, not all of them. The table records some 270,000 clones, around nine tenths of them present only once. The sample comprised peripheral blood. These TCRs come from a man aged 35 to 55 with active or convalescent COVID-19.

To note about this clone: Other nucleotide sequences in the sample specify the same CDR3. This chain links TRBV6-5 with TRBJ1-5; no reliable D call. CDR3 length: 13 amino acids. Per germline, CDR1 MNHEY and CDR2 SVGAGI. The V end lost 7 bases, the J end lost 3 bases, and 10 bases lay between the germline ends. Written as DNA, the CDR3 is TGTGCCAGCAACGATCGCGCCAATCAGCCCCAGCATTTT. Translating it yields CASNDRANQPQHF.

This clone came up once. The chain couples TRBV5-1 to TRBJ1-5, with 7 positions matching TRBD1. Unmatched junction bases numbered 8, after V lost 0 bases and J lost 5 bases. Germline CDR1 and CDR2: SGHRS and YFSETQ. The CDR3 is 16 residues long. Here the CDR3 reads CASSLEPQGVHQPQHF. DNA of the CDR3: TGCGCCAGCAGCTTGGAGCCGCAGGGGGTCCATCAGCCCCAGCATTTT. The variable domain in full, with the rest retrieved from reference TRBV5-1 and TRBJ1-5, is KAGVTQTPRYLIKTRGQQVTLSCSPISGHRSVSWYQQTPGQGLQFLFEYFSETQRNKGNFPGRFSGRQFSNSRSEMNVSTLELGDSALYLCASSLEPQGVHQPQHFGDGTRLSIL.

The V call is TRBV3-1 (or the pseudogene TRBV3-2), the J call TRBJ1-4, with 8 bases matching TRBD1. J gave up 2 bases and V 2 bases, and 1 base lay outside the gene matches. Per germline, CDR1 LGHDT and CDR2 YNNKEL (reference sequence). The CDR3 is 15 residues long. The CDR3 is CASSQRTGTNEKLFF. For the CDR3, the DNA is TGTGCCAGCAGCCAAAGGACAGGGACTAATGAAAAACTGTTTTTT.

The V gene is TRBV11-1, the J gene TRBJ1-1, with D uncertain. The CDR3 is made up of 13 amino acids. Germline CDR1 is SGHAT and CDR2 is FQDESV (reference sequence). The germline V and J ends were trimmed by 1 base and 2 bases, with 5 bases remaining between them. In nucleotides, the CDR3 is TGTGCCAGCAGCTTAGATAGTAACACTGAAGCTTTCTTT. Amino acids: CASSLDSNTEAFF. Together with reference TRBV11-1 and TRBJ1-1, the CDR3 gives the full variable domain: EAEVAQSPRYKITEKSQAVAFWCDPISGHATLYWYRQILGQGPELLVQFQDESVVDDSQLPKDRFSAERLKGVDSTLKIQPAELGDSAMYLCASSLDSNTEAFFGQGTRLTVV.

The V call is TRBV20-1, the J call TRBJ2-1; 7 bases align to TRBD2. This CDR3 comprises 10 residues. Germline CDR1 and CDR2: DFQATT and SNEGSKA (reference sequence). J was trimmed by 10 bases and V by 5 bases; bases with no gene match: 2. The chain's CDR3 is CSAVGGEQFF. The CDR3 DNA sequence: TGCAGTGCTGTCGGGGGGGAGCAGTTCTTC.

The CDR3 loop is CASSGGETQYF. DNA for the CDR3: TGTGCCAGCTCAGGAGGAGAGACCCAGTACTTC. The chain uses TRBV6-5 and TRBJ2-5; TRBD2 might be the D (5 bases). CDR1 and CDR2 (germline): MNHEY, SVGAGI. The length of the CDR3 is 11 residues. V was shortened by 8 bases and J by 4 bases, with 8 bases between the two germline ends.

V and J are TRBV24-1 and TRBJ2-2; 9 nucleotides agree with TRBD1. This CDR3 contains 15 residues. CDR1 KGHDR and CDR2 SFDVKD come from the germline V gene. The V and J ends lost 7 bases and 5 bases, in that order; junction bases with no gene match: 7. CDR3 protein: CATRPGTGLTGELFF. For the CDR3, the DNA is TGTGCCACCAGACCCGGGACAGGGCTTACCGGGGAGCTGTTTTTT.

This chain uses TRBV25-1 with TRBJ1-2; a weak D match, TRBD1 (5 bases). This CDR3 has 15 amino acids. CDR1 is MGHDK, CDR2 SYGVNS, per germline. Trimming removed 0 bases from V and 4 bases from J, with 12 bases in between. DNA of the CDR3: TGTGCCAGCAGTGAATATACCGGGACTCTCTATGGCTACACCTTC. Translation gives CASSEYTGTLYGYTF.

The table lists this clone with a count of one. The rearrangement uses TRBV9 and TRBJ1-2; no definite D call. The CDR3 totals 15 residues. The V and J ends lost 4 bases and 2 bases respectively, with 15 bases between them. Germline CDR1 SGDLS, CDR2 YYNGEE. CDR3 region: CASSRRPGVNYGYTF. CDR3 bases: TGTGCCAGCAGCAGAAGGCCCGGGGTCAACTATGGCTACACCTTC.

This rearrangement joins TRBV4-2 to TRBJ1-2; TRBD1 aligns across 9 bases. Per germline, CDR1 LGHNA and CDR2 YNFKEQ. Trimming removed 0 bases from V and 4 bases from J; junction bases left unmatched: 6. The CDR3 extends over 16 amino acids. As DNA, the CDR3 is TGTGCCAGCAGCCAAGAAATGGGACAGGGCGGCTATGGCTACACCTTC. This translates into CASSQEMGQGGYGYTF.

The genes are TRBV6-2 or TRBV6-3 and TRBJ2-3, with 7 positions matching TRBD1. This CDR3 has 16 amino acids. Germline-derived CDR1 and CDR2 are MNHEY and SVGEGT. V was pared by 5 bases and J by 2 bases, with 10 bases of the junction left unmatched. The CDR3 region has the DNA TGTGCCAGCAGTCGCGGAGACAGGGTGGCCACAGATACGCAGTATTTT. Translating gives CASSRGDRVATDTQYF.

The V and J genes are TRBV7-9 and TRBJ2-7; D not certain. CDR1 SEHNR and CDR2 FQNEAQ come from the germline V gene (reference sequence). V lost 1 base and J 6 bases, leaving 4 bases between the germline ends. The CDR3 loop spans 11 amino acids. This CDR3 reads CASSLGLEQYF. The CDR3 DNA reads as TGTGCCAGCAGCTTAGGGCTCGAGCAGTACTTC.

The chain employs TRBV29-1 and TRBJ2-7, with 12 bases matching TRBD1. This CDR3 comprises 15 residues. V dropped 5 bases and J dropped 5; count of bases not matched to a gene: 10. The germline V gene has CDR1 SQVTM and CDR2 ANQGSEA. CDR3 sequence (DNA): TGCAGCGTTTATAATGCCGGGACAGGGGGCGACGAGCAGTACTTC. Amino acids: CSVYNAGTGGDEQYF.

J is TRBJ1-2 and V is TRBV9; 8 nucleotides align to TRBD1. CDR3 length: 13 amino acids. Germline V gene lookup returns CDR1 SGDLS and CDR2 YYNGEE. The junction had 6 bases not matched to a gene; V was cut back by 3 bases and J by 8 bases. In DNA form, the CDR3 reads TGTGCCAGCAGCGGCGGACAGGGTCACGGCTACACCTTC. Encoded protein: CASSGGQGHGYTF.

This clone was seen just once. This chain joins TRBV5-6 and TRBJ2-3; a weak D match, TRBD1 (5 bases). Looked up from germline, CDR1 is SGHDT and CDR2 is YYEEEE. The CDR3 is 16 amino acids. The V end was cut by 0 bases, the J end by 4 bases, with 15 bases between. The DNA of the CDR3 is TGTGCCAGCAGCTTGGTGGGCAGGGTTGGAGCAGATACGCAGTATTTT. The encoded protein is CASSLVGRVGADTQYF. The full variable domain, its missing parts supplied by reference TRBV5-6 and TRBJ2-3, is DAGVTQSPTHLIKTRGQQVTLRCSPKSGHDTVSWYQQALGQGPQFIFQYYEEEERQRGNFPDRFSGHQFPNYSSELNVNALLLGDSALYLCASSLVGRVGADTQYFGPGTRLTVL.

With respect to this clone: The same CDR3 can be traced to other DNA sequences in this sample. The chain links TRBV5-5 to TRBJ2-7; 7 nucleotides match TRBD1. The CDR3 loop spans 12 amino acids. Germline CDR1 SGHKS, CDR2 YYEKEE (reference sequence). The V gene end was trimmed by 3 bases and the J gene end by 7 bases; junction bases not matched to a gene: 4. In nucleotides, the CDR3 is TGTGCCAGCAGCTGGACAGGCGAAGAGCAGTACTTC. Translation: CASSWTGEEQYF.

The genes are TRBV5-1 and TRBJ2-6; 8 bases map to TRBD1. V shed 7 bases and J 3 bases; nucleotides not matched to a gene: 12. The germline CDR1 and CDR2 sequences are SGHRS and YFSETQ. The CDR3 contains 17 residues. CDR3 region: CASGKSGGQGGANVLTF. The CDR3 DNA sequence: TGCGCCAGCGGAAAATCAGGGGGCCAAGGTGGGGCCAACGTCCTGACTTTC.

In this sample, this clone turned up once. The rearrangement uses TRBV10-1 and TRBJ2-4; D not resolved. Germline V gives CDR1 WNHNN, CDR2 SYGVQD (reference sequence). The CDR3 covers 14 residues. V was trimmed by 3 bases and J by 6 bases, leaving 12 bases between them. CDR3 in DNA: TGCGCCAGCAGTGATTCGGTGTACGGAAACATTCAGTACTTC. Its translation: CASSDSVYGNIQYF.